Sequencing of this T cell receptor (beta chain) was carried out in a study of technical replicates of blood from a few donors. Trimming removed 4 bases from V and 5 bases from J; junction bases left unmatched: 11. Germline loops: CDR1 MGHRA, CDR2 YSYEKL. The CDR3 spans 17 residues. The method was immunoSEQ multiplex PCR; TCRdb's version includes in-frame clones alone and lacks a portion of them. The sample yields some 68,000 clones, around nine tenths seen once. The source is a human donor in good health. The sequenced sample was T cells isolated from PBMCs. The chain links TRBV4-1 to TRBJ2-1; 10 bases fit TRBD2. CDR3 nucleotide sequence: TGCGCCAGCAGCCCACGCTCCTGGACTAGCGGAGACAATGAGCAGTTCTTC. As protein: CASSPRSWTSGDNEQFF.